These 4 T cell receptor beta chains came from one sample sequenced in a study of OX40 agonist ivuxolimab in advanced cancers. The table came from immunoSEQ multiplex PCR; TCRdb's copy has only in-frame clones and leaves some out. The table records 15,000 to 17,000 clones, about 81% of them present only once. Sequenced here: CD4+ or CD8+ T cells sorted from blood, sampled in a trial of the OX40 agonist ivuxolimab. These receptors all come from an adult with an advanced solid tumor such as melanoma, head and neck, liver or kidney cancer.

The chain recombines TRBV19 with TRBJ1-3; D is perhaps TRBD1 (5 bases). The V gene lost 9 bases and the J gene lost 9 bases, with 9 bases spanning the gap. The germline gives CDR1 LNHDA, CDR2 SQIVND (reference sequence). The CDR3 is 10 amino acids. The CDR3 sequence: CARMGTTIYF. In nucleotides, the CDR3 is TGTGCCAGAATGGGGACCACCATATATTTT.

The chain links TRBV10-3 to TRBJ2-4; D is perhaps TRBD1 (6 bases). Looked up from germline, CDR1 is ENHRY and CDR2 is SYGVKD. Trimming cost V 2 bases and J 0 bases, with 11 bases left between them. The CDR3 spans 16 residues. CDR3 nucleotide sequence: TGTGCCATCAGTGAGGGGGACACATTAGCCAAAAACATTCAGTACTTC. It is translated as CAISEGDTLAKNIQYF.

The chain uses TRBV7-9 and TRBJ2-3; D call uncertain. The CDR3 extends over 14 amino acids. Deletions cut 0 bases from V and 3 bases from J, with 7 bases between. Germline V gene data show CDR1 as SEHNR and CDR2 as FQNEAQ (reference sequence). The CDR3 region is CASSLAGTTDTQYF. CDR3 nucleotide sequence: TGTGCCAGCAGCTTAGCGGGAACTACAGATACGCAGTATTTT.

This clone was seen more than once but under ten times. The DNA of the CDR3 is TGTGCCAGCAGCTCGACCCAGAGCGAGCAGTACTTC. Its protein product is CASSSTQSEQYF. The chain joins TRBV5-4 to TRBJ2-7; no definite D call. The germline V and J ends were trimmed by 3 bases and 6 bases, with 10 bases remaining between them. The V gene's germline CDR1 is SGHNT and CDR2 YYREEE (reference sequence). The CDR3 loop spans 12 amino acids.